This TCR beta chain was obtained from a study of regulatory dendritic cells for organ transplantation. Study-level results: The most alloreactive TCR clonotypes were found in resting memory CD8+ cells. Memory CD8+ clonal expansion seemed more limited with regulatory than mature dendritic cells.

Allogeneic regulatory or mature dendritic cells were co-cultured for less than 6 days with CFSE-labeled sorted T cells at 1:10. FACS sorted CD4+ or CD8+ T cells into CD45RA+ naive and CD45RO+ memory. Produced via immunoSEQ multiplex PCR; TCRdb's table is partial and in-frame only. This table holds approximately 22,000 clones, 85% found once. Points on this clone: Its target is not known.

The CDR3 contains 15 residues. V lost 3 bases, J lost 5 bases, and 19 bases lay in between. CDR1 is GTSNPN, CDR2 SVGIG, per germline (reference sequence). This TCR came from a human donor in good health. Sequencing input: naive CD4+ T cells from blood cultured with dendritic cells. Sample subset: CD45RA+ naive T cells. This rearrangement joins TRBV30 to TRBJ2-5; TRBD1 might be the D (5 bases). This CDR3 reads CAWRIRQTATETQYF. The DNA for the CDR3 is TGTGCCTGGAGAATCAGACAGACAGCGACCGAGACCCAGTACTTC.